The 7 T cell receptor beta chains presented below share a single source sample, sequenced in a study of graft-versus-host responses after intestinal transplantation. Clones were read by immunoSEQ multiplex PCR, and TCRdb kept only the in-frame ones, dropping some. The repertoire holds around 18,000 clones, with 90% as singletons. The sequencing here drew on PBMCs, taken 350 to 400 days after transplant. The receptors were gathered from a human patient who received an intestinal transplant, so some T cells may come from the graft donor.

The gene calls are TRBV2 and TRBJ2-7; no firm D call. CDR1 and CDR2 from the germline V gene are SNHLY and FYNNEI. The V end was cut by 5 bases, the J end by 0 bases, with 11 bases between. The CDR3 loop spans 14 amino acids. The CDR3 reads CASSFDRSSYEQYF. The CDR3 bases are TGTGCCAGCAGTTTTGATAGGAGCTCCTACGAGCAGTACTTC.

In nucleotides, the CDR3 is TGTGCCAGCAGCGTAGCGGGAGAGACCCAGTACTTC. Translated: CASSVAGETQYF. V gene TRBV9 combines with J gene TRBJ2-5; no firm D call. Germline assignment: CDR1 SGDLS and CDR2 YYNGEE. The V end was cut by 0 bases, the J end by 4 bases, with 4 bases between. This CDR3 is 12 amino acids long.

The CDR3 loop reads CASSPPGTSYEQFF. Here the CDR3 DNA reads TGTGCCAGCAGTCCACCCGGGACTAGCTATGAGCAGTTCTTC. This chain uses TRBV6-1 with TRBJ2-1, with TRBD2 matching over 9 bases. With 5 bases clipped from V and 8 bases from J, the junction kept 7 bases outside the gene matches. The CDR3 sequence is 14 residues long. Germline assignment: CDR1 MNHNS and CDR2 SASEGT.

This sequence joins TRBV19 and TRBJ1-2, with D hard to call. CDR1 is LNHDA and CDR2 is SQIVND in the germline V gene (reference sequence). The CDR3 runs 13 residues. With 3 bases removed from V and 4 bases from J, the gap between germline ends came to 9 bases. CDR3 residues: CASSIGDFYGYTF. The CDR3 DNA is TGTGCCAGTAGTATTGGCGACTTCTATGGCTACACCTTC.

The chain has TRBV27 and TRBJ1-2, with a possible D match to TRBD1 (5 bases). V lost 6 bases, J lost 1 base, and 18 bases lay in between. The CDR3 consists of 16 residues. Germline V gene data show CDR1 as MNHEY and CDR2 as SMNVEV (reference sequence). CDR3 residues: CASRSFQGPFNYGYTF. CDR3 nucleotides: TGTGCCAGCAGATCCTTCCAGGGCCCCTTTAACTATGGCTACACCTTC.

The V and J genes are TRBV2 and TRBJ1-1; perhaps TRBD1 as D (6 bases). CDR1 and CDR2 (germline): SNHLY, FYNNEI. The CDR3 is made up of 12 amino acids. V was trimmed by 7 bases and J by 10 bases, leaving 16 bases between them. In nucleotides, the CDR3 is TGTGCCAGCAACAATCAGGGGAGCCCAGCTTTCTTT. Its protein product is CASNNQGSPAFF.

This clone was seen just once. The CDR3 DNA sequence: TGTGCCAGCAGCGTAGGAGACGCCTACAATGAGCAGTTCTTC. Its translation is CASSVGDAYNEQFF. The chain employs TRBV9 and TRBJ2-1; D unclear. The CDR3 consists of 14 residues. Looked up from germline, CDR1 is SGDLS and CDR2 is YYNGEE. Trimming took 0 bases from V and 2 from J, leaving 6 bases between them.